The 28 T cell receptor beta chains given below trace back to one sample, sequenced in a study of lymphopenia after photon versus proton radiotherapy. Some clones are missing from TCRdb's copy, which holds only in-frame ones; the method was immunoSEQ multiplex PCR. This sample has 40,000 or so clones, with approximately 90% found just once. The material was peripheral blood, obtained from a patient treated with photon-based radiotherapy. These receptors were taken from a man aged 55 to 69 with cholangiocarcinoma.

The chain employs TRBV7-2 and TRBJ2-2; D ambiguous. The germline gives CDR1 SGHTA, CDR2 FQGNSA. The CDR3 loop spans 14 amino acids. Trimming stripped 1 base from V and 11 bases from J, with 14 bases between. CDR3 nucleotides: TGTGCCAGCAGCTTAGTACAAGGGCCGGTAGAGCTGTTTTTT. It translates to CASSLVQGPVELFF.

The rearrangement uses TRBV19 and TRBJ2-7; 7 nucleotides line up with TRBD1. V was clipped by 6 bases and J by 2 bases; unmatched bases: 1. This CDR3 comprises 12 residues. Germline V gene lookup returns CDR1 LNHDA and CDR2 SQIVND (reference sequence). The CDR3 DNA reads as TGTGCCAGTAGCGACAGGGCCTACGAGCAGTACTTC. It specifies CASSDRAYEQYF.

This rearrangement joins TRBV9 to TRBJ2-1; weak D call: TRBD1 (5 bases). V dropped 0 bases and J dropped 2 bases, with 12 bases sitting between them. The CDR3 covers 16 residues. Germline V gene sequence: CDR1 SGDLS, CDR2 YYNGEE. The CDR3 bases are TGTGCCAGCAGCGTAGCTCGGCAGGGCGCCTACAATGAGCAGTTCTTC. Its translation: CASSVARQGAYNEQFF.

This chain joins TRBV7-2 and TRBJ2-4; perhaps TRBD1 as D (6 bases). V shed 0 bases and J shed 8 bases, with 14 bases lying between them. Germline V gene data show CDR1 as SGHTA and CDR2 as FQGNSA. The CDR3 runs to 15 residues. DNA for the CDR3: TGTGCCAGCAGCTTAGCGAGGGCCAACAGGGACATTCAGTACTTC. As protein: CASSLARANRDIQYF.

The V call is TRBV20-1, the J call TRBJ1-2, with unresolved D. The V end was cut by 5 bases, the J end by 5 bases, with 9 bases between. Germline V lookup: CDR1 DFQATT, CDR2 SNEGSKA (reference sequence). The CDR3 extends over 11 amino acids. The CDR3 spells CSAGREYGYTF. The CDR3, as DNA: TGCAGTGCTGGCAGAGAGTATGGCTACACCTTC.

The gene calls are TRBV5-1 and TRBJ1-3, with D hard to call. The germline CDR1 and CDR2 sequences are SGHRS and YFSETQ. Between the trimmed V and J ends, which lost 0 bases and 0 bases, there was a span of 4 bases. The CDR3 consists of 14 residues. Written as DNA, the CDR3 is TGCGCCAGCAGCTTGGACAGCTCTGGAAACACCATATATTTT. It translates to CASSLDSSGNTIYF.

The V gene is TRBV9, the J gene TRBJ2-1; no definite D call. This CDR3 spans 15 amino acids. From germline, CDR1 is SGDLS and CDR2 YYNGEE. Trimming left V 2 bases short and J 7 bases short, with 16 bases between. CDR3: CASSVSRVGVNEQFF. CDR3 nucleotide sequence: TGTGCCAGCAGCGTCAGTCGGGTGGGTGTAAATGAGCAGTTCTTC.

The chain combines TRBV7-2 with TRBJ2-5, with 9 nucleotides matching TRBD1. Per germline, CDR1 SGHTA and CDR2 FQGNSA. The J segment lost 5 bases and the V segment lost 1 base, leaving 5 bases of the junction unmatched. The CDR3 is made up of 15 amino acids. This CDR3 reads CASSLGDRVVETQYF. CDR3 DNA sequence: TGTGCCAGCAGCTTAGGGGACAGGGTGGTGGAGACCCAGTACTTC.

This sequence joins TRBV6-5 and TRBJ1-5; 8 positions agree with TRBD1. V dropped 6 bases and J dropped 0; count of bases not matched to a gene: 4. Germline assignment: CDR1 MNHEY and CDR2 SVGAGI. This CDR3 comprises 15 residues. CDR3: CASRGQAYSNQPQHF. DNA for the CDR3: TGTGCCAGCAGGGGACAGGCTTATAGCAATCAGCCCCAGCATTTT.

This clone was seen once. The chain is built from TRBV7-8 and TRBJ2-7, with D uncertain. Germline CDR1 and CDR2: SGHVS and FQNEAQ. The CDR3 is made up of 15 amino acids. V dropped 5 bases and J dropped 4 bases, with 18 bases sitting between them. The chain's CDR3 is CASSLRPLIFYEQYF. The CDR3 coding sequence is TGTGCCAGCAGCCTTCGTCCCCTAATCTTTTACGAGCAGTACTTC.

This clone appeared a few times. The chain carries TRBV6-6 and TRBJ2-7; weak D call: TRBD2 (6 bases). V shed 2 bases and J shed 1 base, with 6 bases lying between them. This CDR3 contains 13 residues. Germline assignment: CDR1 MNHNY and CDR2 SVGAGI (reference sequence). Here the CDR3 DNA reads TGTGCCAGCAGTTACCGGGGGTCCTACGAGCAGTACTTC. Amino acids: CASSYRGSYEQYF.

The gene calls are TRBV5-4 and TRBJ1-4; possibly TRBD1 for D (6 bases). The CDR3 extends over 16 amino acids. Trimming removed 0 bases at V and 7 bases at J, with 16 bases between. The germline gives CDR1 SGHNT, CDR2 YYREEE (reference sequence). The CDR3 DNA is TGTGCCAGCAGCTTGGCCTTGGGGGGCATTACTGAAAAACTGTTTTTT. Amino acids: CASSLALGGITEKLFF.

This rearrangement joins TRBV5-1 to TRBJ2-7, with TRBD2 identical over 9 bases. The CDR3 sequence is 17 residues long. J gave up 5 bases and V 0 bases, and 12 bases lay outside the gene matches. The germline V gene encodes CDR1 SGHRS and CDR2 YFSETQ. CDR3 nucleotides: TGCGCCAGCAGCTTGGTGGCTAGCGGGAAGGCATTAGACGAGCAGTACTTC. It specifies CASSLVASGKALDEQYF.

This clone was observed a single time. This sequence joins TRBV2 and TRBJ2-7; D is undetermined. The CDR3 contains 13 residues. Looked up from germline, CDR1 is SNHLY and CDR2 is FYNNEI. The V end lost 3 bases, the J end lost 5 bases, and 11 bases lay between the germline ends. The CDR3 is CASSDDLANEQYF. CDR3 DNA sequence: TGTGCCAGCAGTGACGACTTAGCCAACGAGCAGTACTTC.

The rearrangement joins TRBV11-2 to TRBJ2-1; 7 bases match TRBD1. The CDR3 loop spans 15 amino acids. The germline CDR1 and CDR2 sequences are SGHAT and FQNNGV. The J segment lost 4 bases and the V segment lost 5 bases, leaving 8 bases of the junction unmatched. The CDR3 DNA is TGTGCCAGCAGCACAGGGGACAGACAATACAATGAGCAGTTCTTC. It yields the protein CASSTGDRQYNEQFF.

The chain recombines TRBV6-5 with TRBJ2-6; TRBD2 might be the D (6 bases). The CDR3 spans 16 residues. V dropped 4 bases and J dropped 6 bases, with 16 bases sitting between them. Germline lookup yields CDR1 MNHEY and CDR2 SVGAGI. CDR3: CASSLTLSGEANVLTF. In DNA, the CDR3 is TGTGCCAGCAGTTTGACACTGTCGGGGGAGGCCAACGTCCTGACTTTC.

The genes are TRBV2 and TRBJ2-7, with D unresolved. Trimming pared 5 bases from V and 0 bases from J, leaving 5 bases between. Germline CDR1 is SNHLY and CDR2 is FYNNEI. The CDR3 runs to 12 residues. The CDR3, as DNA: TGTGCCAGCAGTAGGGCCTCCTACGAGCAGTACTTC. This gives the protein CASSRASYEQYF.

The V call is TRBV9, the J call TRBJ2-5; 8 positions match TRBD1. Germline V CDR1 and CDR2: SGDLS, YYNGEE. After removal of 3 bases from V and 9 bases from J, the junction contained 13 bases not matched to a gene. CDR3 length: 15 residues. CDR3 loop: CASSEGQAPIGAQYF. The CDR3 bases are TGTGCCAGCAGCGAGGGACAGGCCCCCATCGGGGCCCAGTACTTC.

J is TRBJ1-5 and V is TRBV4-1, with 7 nucleotides matching TRBD1. The germline V gene has CDR1 MGHRA and CDR2 YSYEKL. V lost 4 bases to trimming and J lost 4 bases; unmatched junction nucleotides: 4. This CDR3 comprises 14 residues. CDR3 nucleotides: TGCGCCAGCAGCCTGACAGGGACAAATCAGCCCCAGCATTTT. This encodes CASSLTGTNQPQHF.

The chain combines TRBV2 with TRBJ1-2; 9 bases are shared with TRBD1. This CDR3 is built from 15 residues. Trimming at V came to 6 bases and at J to 7 bases, leaving 12 bases not matched to a gene. The germline V gene has CDR1 SNHLY and CDR2 FYNNEI. The CDR3 nucleotides are TGTGCCAGCAGCAAAACCACAGGGGGCATCGGTGGCTACACCTTC. This codes for CASSKTTGGIGGYTF.

The V and J genes are TRBV6-1 and TRBJ2-7; D is undetermined. Trimming shortened V by 8 bases and J by 5 bases, and 19 bases separated the two germline ends. This CDR3 is built from 14 residues. Germline CDR1 MNHNS, CDR2 SASEGT. CDR3: CASGENWLVHEQYF. The CDR3 DNA follows: TGTGCCAGCGGAGAAAACTGGTTAGTCCACGAGCAGTACTTC.

The rearrangement joins TRBV28 to TRBJ1-2, with D tentatively TRBD1 (5 bases). V was clipped by 3 bases and J by 2 bases, with 10 bases between them. Germline-derived CDR1 and CDR2 are MDHEN and SYDVKM. There are 14 residues in the CDR3. CDR3 in DNA: TGTGCCAGCAGTTTTCCCGAGGGGAACTATGGCTACACCTTC. This sequence encodes CASSFPEGNYGYTF.

The V call is TRBV27, the J call TRBJ1-2; no firm D call. From germline, CDR1 is MNHEY and CDR2 SMNVEV (reference sequence). V gave up 2 bases and J gave up 2 bases, with 9 bases separating them. The CDR3 consists of 14 residues. The CDR3: CASSLGQRNYGYTF. The CDR3, as DNA: TGTGCCAGCAGTTTAGGGCAGAGGAACTATGGCTACACCTTC.

The V gene is TRBV5-1, the J gene TRBJ1-4; D is undetermined. The CDR3 sequence is 15 residues long. Deletions cut 0 bases from V and 5 bases from J, with 11 bases between. CDR1 and CDR2 from the germline V gene are SGHRS and YFSETQ. CDR3 DNA sequence: TGCGCCAGCAGCTTGGGGGTGCGGCGGAATGAAAAACTGTTTTTT. As protein: CASSLGVRRNEKLFF.

This chain uses TRBV7-2 with TRBJ2-3; TRBD1 agrees at 12 bases. Losses at the gene ends were 0 bases for V and 4 bases for J; bases not matched to a gene: 5. Germline V gene data show CDR1 as SGHTA and CDR2 as FQGNSA. The CDR3 consists of 17 residues. In DNA, the CDR3 is TGTGCCAGCAGCTTAGCCTACTGGGACAGGGGGCCAGATACGCAGTATTTT. Its translation: CASSLAYWDRGPDTQYF. The full variable domain, its missing parts supplied by reference TRBV7-2 and TRBJ2-3, is GAGVSQSPSNKVTEKGKDVELRCDPISGHTALYWYRQSLGQGLEFLIYFQGNSAPDKSGLPSDRFSAERTGGSVSTLTIQRTQQEDSAVYLCASSLAYWDRGPDTQYFGPGTRLTVL.

V gene TRBV6-4 combines with J gene TRBJ1-2; 9 nucleotides agree with TRBD1. Germline loops: CDR1 MRHNA, CDR2 SNTAGT. The length of the CDR3 is 17 residues. V shed 3 bases and J 4 bases; nucleotides not matched to a gene: 12. The CDR3 reads CASSEGQGRPGFYGYTF. As DNA, the CDR3 is TGTGCCAGCAGTGAAGGACAGGGGCGACCGGGATTCTATGGCTACACCTTC.

The sample holds one count of this clone. V gene TRBV5-1 combines with J gene TRBJ1-3, with 8 bases matching TRBD1. CDR1 and CDR2 (germline): SGHRS, YFSETQ. This CDR3 has 14 amino acids. The ends lost 4 bases at V and 5 bases at J; junction bases unmatched: 5. The CDR3 protein is CASSPWTGRNTIYF. The CDR3, as DNA: TGCGCCAGCAGCCCATGGACAGGGAGAAACACCATATATTTT.

A single count supports this clone. This sequence joins TRBV5-1 and TRBJ2-1; unclear D gene. Trimming removed 0 bases at V and 1 base at J, with 8 bases between. CDR1 SGHRS and CDR2 YFSETQ come from the germline V gene. The CDR3 is 15 residues long. CDR3 in amino acids: CASSLELTSYNEQFF. The DNA for the CDR3 is TGCGCCAGCAGCTTGGAACTTACGTCCTACAATGAGCAGTTCTTC.